This T cell receptor (beta chain) appears in the sequencing data of a study of T cell responses to AZD1222 COVID-19 vaccine. Study findings and constraints: Without day 14 samples, only post-peak T cell repertoires were studied. Spike-specific TCR breadth and depth both grew after two AZD1222 doses. As reported, nearly half of all spike-specific TCRs target variant regions that are unmutated.

Comments on this clone: The antigen remains undetermined.

Germline V CDR1 and CDR2: SNHLY, FYNNEI. The length of the CDR3 is 14 residues. V shed 6 bases and J 5 bases; nucleotides not matched to a gene: 8. This table comes from immunoSEQ multiplex PCR, and its TCRdb copy is limited to in-frame clones, with some not included. The sample consists of 55,000 to 65,000 clones, more than 60% of them appearing once. The chain carries TRBV2 and TRBJ2-5; 8 bases align to TRBD1. The clonotype comes from an adult who received the AZD1222 COVID-19 vaccine. The material was peripheral blood, obtained 28 days after the second AZD1222 dose. The CDR3 loop is CASRAGGAGETQYF. CDR3 sequence (DNA): TGTGCCAGCAGGGCAGGGGGCGCCGGGGAGACCCAGTACTTC.